Shown below are 22 T cell receptor beta chains from a single sample sequenced in a study of T cells in localized non-small cell lung cancer (dated by TCRdb to about 2020). Library preparation employed the immunoSEQ multiplex PCR assay. In TCRdb, the immuneACCESS table is reduced to in-frame sequences with V and J assigned. These tables do not hold every clone; where another copy was compared, an unresolved V gene accounts for under half, and the others remain unexplained. The sample table holds fewer than 6,000 clones, of which 85% were seen once. The ten largest clones take up around 7.8% of the sample. This material consisted of PBMCs, taken before any cancer treatment. All receptors come from a woman aged 35 to 70 with stage II lung adenocarcinoma.

The genes are TRBV5-1 and TRBJ2-1; a weak D match, TRBD2 (6 bases). The length of the CDR3 is 13 residues. V was shortened by 2 bases and J by 4 bases, with 7 bases between the two germline ends. Per the germline V gene, CDR1 is SGHRS and CDR2 is YFSETQ. CDR3 region: CASSLGGYNEQFF. Here the CDR3 DNA reads TGCGCCAGCAGCTTAGGAGGGTACAATGAGCAGTTCTTC.

The CDR3 bases are TGTGCCAGCAGCCCCCCGGGGGCGGTAGGGGAGACCCAGTACTTC. It specifies CASSPPGAVGETQYF. The rearrangement joins TRBV7-3 to TRBJ2-5, with D perhaps given as TRBD1 or TRBD2 (6 bases each). Germline V gene lookup returns CDR1 SGHTA and CDR2 FQGTGA. Trimming stripped 5 bases from V and 5 bases from J, with 18 bases between. The CDR3 is 15 residues long. Looking up the rest from reference TRBV7-3 and TRBJ2-5 gives the full variable domain: GAGVSQTPSNKVTEKGKYVELRCDPISGHTALYWYRQSLGQGPEFLIYFQGTGAADDSGLPNDRFFAVRPEGSVSTLKIQRTERGDSAVYLCASSPPGAVGETQYFGPGTRLLVL.

V gene TRBV28 combines with J gene TRBJ1-1; D is unclear. V shed 6 bases and J shed 0 bases, with 11 bases lying between them. The CDR3 extends over 14 amino acids. Germline CDR1 MDHEN, CDR2 SYDVKM. The CDR3 DNA follows: TGTGCCAGCAGCCCCCCCATTATGAACACTGAAGCTTTCTTT. Translating it yields CASSPPIMNTEAFF.

The rearrangement uses TRBV10-3 and TRBJ1-2, with 7 bases lining up with TRBD1. With 2 bases clipped from V and 8 bases from J, the junction kept 5 bases outside the gene matches. There are 13 residues in the CDR3. CDR1 and CDR2 from the germline V gene are ENHRY and SYGVKD. CDR3 in amino acids: CAISEATGTGYTF. Written as DNA, the CDR3 is TGTGCCATCAGTGAGGCGACAGGGACCGGCTACACCTTC.

This chain joins TRBV4-2 and TRBJ1-4; 10 bases line up with TRBD1. CDR1 is LGHNA, CDR2 YNFKEQ, per germline. After removal of 5 bases from V and 7 bases from J, the junction contained 4 bases not matched to a gene. The CDR3 totals 14 residues. CDR3 sequence: CASSVGTGVEKLFF. The CDR3 DNA is TGTGCCAGCAGCGTCGGGACAGGGGTTGAAAAACTGTTTTTT.

The genes are TRBV9 and TRBJ1-1, with 7 bases that match TRBD1. Germline V gene sequence: CDR1 SGDLS, CDR2 YYNGEE. The ends lost 0 bases at V and 6 bases at J; junction bases unmatched: 11. The CDR3 extends over 16 amino acids. In DNA form, the CDR3 reads TGTGCCAGCAGCGTAGGGGACAGTCGGCAGGGCTCTGAAGCTTTCTTT. It codes for CASSVGDSRQGSEAFF.

This chain uses TRBV29-1 with TRBJ2-1; the D gene could be TRBD1 or TRBD2 (5 bases each). This CDR3 is built from 14 residues. Between the trimmed V and J ends, which lost 4 bases and 0 bases, there was a span of 10 bases. Per the germline V gene, CDR1 is SQVTM and CDR2 is ANQGSEA. The CDR3 nucleotides are TGCAGCGTTGGGGACGCAGGCTCCTACAATGAGCAGTTCTTC. Translation: CSVGDAGSYNEQFF.

V is TRBV7-9 and J is TRBJ1-6, with D tentatively TRBD1 (6 bases). This CDR3 spans 14 amino acids. Germline CDR1 reads SEHNR; CDR2 reads FQNEAQ (reference sequence). V lost 5 bases and J 7 bases, leaving 12 bases between the germline ends. Here the CDR3 reads CASSMDSSNSPLHF. The CDR3, as DNA: TGTGCCAGCAGCATGGACAGTTCGAATTCACCCCTCCACTTT.

This rearrangement joins TRBV6-5 to TRBJ2-1; 12 positions agree with TRBD2. Germline trimming cut 4 bases from V and 10 bases from J; bases unmatched to any gene: 5. Per germline, CDR1 MNHEY and CDR2 SVGAGI. The CDR3 sequence is 14 residues long. For the CDR3, the DNA is TGTGCCAGCAGTTTGACTAGCGGGAGAGGGGAGCAGTTCTTC. It translates to CASSLTSGRGEQFF.

The genes are TRBV28 and TRBJ2-2; the D gene is possibly TRBD2 (6 bases). The germline V gene encodes CDR1 MDHEN and CDR2 SYDVKM. V was clipped by 3 bases and J by 5 bases, with 22 bases between them. This CDR3 region has 18 residues. CDR3 nucleotides: TGTGCCAGCAGTTTGTTGCGGGGCGCCCAAACTTCAACCGGGGAGCTGTTTTTT. It codes for CASSLLRGAQTSTGELFF.

The chain is built from TRBV27 and TRBJ1-2, with a weak D call TRBD1 (6 bases). Germline V gene lookup returns CDR1 MNHEY and CDR2 SMNVEV (reference sequence). Trimming shortened V by 6 bases and J by 6 bases, and 14 bases separated the two germline ends. The CDR3 is 13 residues long. In DNA, the CDR3 is TGTGCCAGCAGCCTACAGGGTCCAGATGGCTACACCTTC. Translation gives CASSLQGPDGYTF.

The chain has TRBV7-9 and TRBJ1-5; D ambiguous. With 4 bases removed from V and 2 bases from J, the gap between germline ends came to 12 bases. The germline gives CDR1 SEHNR, CDR2 FQNEAQ (reference sequence). The length of the CDR3 is 15 residues. As DNA, the CDR3 is TGTGCCAGCAGCTACGTCGACGGCCGCAATCAGCCCCAGCATTTT. Translating gives CASSYVDGRNQPQHF.

The chain recombines TRBV5-4 with TRBJ2-2, with D maybe TRBD2 (6 bases). CDR3 length equals 14 residues. CDR1 is SGHNT, CDR2 YYREEE, per germline (reference sequence). With 4 bases removed from V and 5 bases from J, the gap between germline ends came to 12 bases. The CDR3 DNA reads as TGTGCCAGCAGCCCCGGGACTCTTACCGGGGAGCTGTTTTTT. Translation gives CASSPGTLTGELFF.

The chain is built from TRBV30 and TRBJ1-5; D perhaps matches TRBD1 (5 bases). The V gene lost 2 bases and the J gene lost 3 bases, with 20 bases spanning the gap. CDR3 size: 17 residues. Germline CDR1 GTSNPN, CDR2 SVGIG (reference sequence). CDR3 nucleotides: TGTGCCTGGAGTCTCCAGGGTTTCCGTTTTAACAATCAGCCCCAGCATTTT. Its translation: CAWSLQGFRFNNQPQHF.

The J gene is TRBJ2-2, the V gene TRBV19; D may correspond to TRBD1 or TRBD2 (5 bases each). CDR1 is LNHDA and CDR2 is SQIVND in the germline V gene (reference sequence). The germline V and J ends were trimmed by 8 bases and 5 bases, with 15 bases remaining between them. This CDR3 region has 14 residues. The CDR3 DNA reads TGTGCCAGTGCCGTAGGGACGGCTACCGGGGAGCTGTTTTTT. The encoded protein is CASAVGTATGELFF.

The gene calls are TRBV2 and TRBJ1-6; unclear D gene. Germline V gives CDR1 SNHLY, CDR2 FYNNEI. The CDR3 totals 13 residues. Deletions cut 2 bases from V and 7 bases from J, with 6 bases between. CDR3 in amino acids: CASSEQTNSPLHF. CDR3 in DNA: TGTGCCAGCAGTGAACAGACGAATTCACCCCTCCACTTT.

V gene TRBV9 combines with J gene TRBJ2-1; D is perhaps TRBD1 or TRBD2 (6 bases each). The CDR3 runs 17 residues. Per the germline V gene, CDR1 is SGDLS and CDR2 is YYNGEE. Trimming left V 0 bases short and J 0 bases short, with 13 bases between. CDR3 DNA sequence: TGTGCCAGCAGCGTAGAGGGGGGCTTCAGCTCCTACAATGAGCAGTTCTTC. Protein product: CASSVEGGFSSYNEQFF.

The rearrangement uses TRBV5-4 and TRBJ2-5; 9 bases are a match to TRBD2. This CDR3 region has 16 residues. V lost 0 bases and J lost 4; bases outside the gene matches: 7. The germline V gene encodes CDR1 SGHNT and CDR2 YYREEE (reference sequence). CDR3 protein: CASSLDVAGVAETQYF. The CDR3 DNA is TGTGCCAGCAGCTTGGATGTAGCGGGAGTAGCAGAGACCCAGTACTTC.

The chain is built from TRBV2 and TRBJ1-6, with D maybe TRBD1 (5 bases). The V gene lost 3 bases and the J gene lost 0 bases, with 12 bases spanning the gap. The CDR3 length is 17 residues. From germline, CDR1 is SNHLY and CDR2 FYNNEI. CDR3 nucleotide sequence: TGTGCCAGCAGTGAGCAGGGCCTGAGCTCCTATAATTCACCCCTCCACTTT. It yields the protein CASSEQGLSSYNSPLHF.

This chain uses TRBV10-3 with TRBJ2-1; possibly TRBD2 for D (5 bases). V was shortened by 0 bases and J by 0 bases, with 9 bases between the two germline ends. The CDR3 extends over 16 amino acids. CDR1 and CDR2 from the germline V gene are ENHRY and SYGVKD. The CDR3 coding sequence is TGTGCCATCAGTGAGTCGATGGCGGGCTCCTACAATGAGCAGTTCTTC. It encodes CAISESMAGSYNEQFF.

The chain employs TRBV9 and TRBJ1-1; D is unresolved. Trimming left V 4 bases short and J 1 base short, with 11 bases between. The CDR3 sequence is 14 residues long. The germline V gene encodes CDR1 SGDLS and CDR2 YYNGEE. CDR3: CASSPRRGNTEAFF. In nucleotides, the CDR3 is TGTGCCAGCAGCCCCCGCCGGGGGAACACTGAAGCTTTCTTT. Together with reference TRBV9 and TRBJ1-1, the CDR3 gives the full variable domain: DSGVTQTPKHLITATGQRVTLRCSPRSGDLSVYWYQQSLDQGLQFLIQYYNGEERAKGNILERFSAQQFPDLHSELNLSSLELGDSALYFCASSPRRGNTEAFFGQGTRLTVV.

The V gene is TRBV18, the J gene TRBJ2-1, with 9 bases identical to TRBD2. V was pared by 3 bases and J by 4 bases, with 4 bases of the junction left unmatched. The CDR3 loop spans 15 amino acids. The germline V gene encodes CDR1 KGHSH and CDR2 LQKENI. CDR3 amino acids: CASSPGLASYNEQFF. For the CDR3, the DNA is TGTGCCAGCTCACCCGGACTAGCGAGTTACAATGAGCAGTTCTTC.